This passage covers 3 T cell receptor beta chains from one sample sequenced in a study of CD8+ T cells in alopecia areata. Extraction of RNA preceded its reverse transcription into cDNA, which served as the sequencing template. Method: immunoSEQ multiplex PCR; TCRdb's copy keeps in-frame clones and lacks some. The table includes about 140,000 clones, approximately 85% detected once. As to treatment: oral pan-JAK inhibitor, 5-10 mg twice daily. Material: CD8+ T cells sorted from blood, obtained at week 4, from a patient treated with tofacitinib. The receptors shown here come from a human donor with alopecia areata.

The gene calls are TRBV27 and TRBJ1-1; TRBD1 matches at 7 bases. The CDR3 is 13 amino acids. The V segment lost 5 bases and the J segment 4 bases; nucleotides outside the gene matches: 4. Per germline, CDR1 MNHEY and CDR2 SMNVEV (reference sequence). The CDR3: CASSPGGITEAFF. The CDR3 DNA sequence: TGTGCCAGCAGTCCAGGGGGTATCACTGAAGCTTTCTTT.

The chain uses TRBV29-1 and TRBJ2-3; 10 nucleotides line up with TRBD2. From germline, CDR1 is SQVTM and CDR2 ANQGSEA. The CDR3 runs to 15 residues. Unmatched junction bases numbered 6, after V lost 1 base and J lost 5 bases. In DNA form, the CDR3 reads TGCAGCGTTGAAGTAGCGGGGGGCATCCGAGATACGCAGTATTTT. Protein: CSVEVAGGIRDTQYF.

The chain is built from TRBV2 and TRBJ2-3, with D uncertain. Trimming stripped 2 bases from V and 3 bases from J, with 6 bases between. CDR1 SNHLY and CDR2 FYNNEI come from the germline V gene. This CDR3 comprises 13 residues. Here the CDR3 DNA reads TGTGCCAGCAGTGAAATCGGGACAGATACGCAGTATTTT. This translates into CASSEIGTDTQYF.